This T cell receptor beta chain was identified during a study of blood T cell repertoires in COVID-19. In the study overall: Acute-phase and convalescent COVID-19 samples originated in the United States, Italy and Spain.

Clones were sequenced by immunoSEQ multiplex PCR, and TCRdb holds only the in-frame ones, with some missing. The sample has over 130,000 clones; almost 85% are singletons. Those enrolled, adults aged roughly 18 to 95 years, came from around 24 US areas. Sample: PBMCs or T cells enriched from blood (not recorded which). The TCR comes from a woman aged 50 to 60 with acute COVID-19.

In nucleotides, the CDR3 is TGTGCCAGCAGCCCCCGCGGAGACTACTATGGCTACACCTTC. Translated, it gives CASSPRGDYYGYTF. This chain connects TRBV6-2 or TRBV6-3 to TRBJ1-2; D not certain. Germline CDR1 and CDR2: MNHEY and SVGEGT. The CDR3 spans 14 residues. The V end lost 6 bases, the J end lost 3 bases, and 14 bases lay between the germline ends.